What follows is one TCR beta chain and its context. The record originates from a study of blood T cell repertoires in COVID-19. Study details: COVID-19 samples, acute and convalescent, were from the United States, Italy and Spain. T cells, B-cell-depleted T cells, or PBMCs supplied cDNA or gDNA.

Original handling: From reference gene primer amplification, estimates of nucleated cell counts were derived. The table came from immunoSEQ multiplex PCR; TCRdb's copy has only in-frame clones and leaves some out. V and J calls and clone size follow that table, whereas D and trimming were derived from the DNA. Seen here are a few hundred thousand clones, 65% to 90% observed once, and the top ten hold 4.4%. The CDR3 consists of 15 residues. CDR1 is SGHTA, CDR2 FQGTGA, per germline. V lost 5 bases, J lost 5 bases, and 8 bases stayed unmatched. The chain combines TRBV7-3 with TRBJ2-5, with 10 nucleotides matching TRBD1. Sequenced input: peripheral blood. The sequence was obtained from a man aged 45-60 years with acute or convalescent COVID-19. The CDR3 loop is CASSRTGGMRETQYF. CDR3 DNA: TGTGCCAGCAGCCGGACAGGGGGAATGCGGGAGACCCAGTACTTC. Drawing the rest from reference TRBV7-3 and TRBJ2-5, the complete variable domain is GAGVSQTPSNKVTEKGKYVELRCDPISGHTALYWYRQSLGQGPEFLIYFQGTGAADDSGLPNDRFFAVRPEGSVSTLKIQRTERGDSAVYLCASSRTGGMRETQYFGPGTRLLVL.